This T cell receptor beta chain was identified in a study of early T cells in non-severe SARS-CoV-2 infection. Study at large: From unsorted whole blood, bulk RNA was sequenced, and the chains remained unpaired. Study findings and constraints: Private and CD4 specificities were missed by VDJdb matching, which favored anti-spike CD8 responses.

Regarding this clonotype: Its antigen is currently unknown.

V dropped 0 bases and J dropped 3 bases, with 7 bases sitting between them. Germline values: CDR1 SGHRS, CDR2 YFSETQ. The length of the CDR3 is 13 residues. In the library, individual cDNA molecules carried attached unique molecular identifiers. MiXCR, run by TCRdb on the 5' RACE reads, gives a single entry per CDR3 protein. Of around 50,000 distinct CDR3 sequences listed, around a tenth are singletons. The TCR comes from an adult who was a healthcare worker with PCR-confirmed SARS-CoV-2 infection or an uninfected control (not recorded which). Sample: whole blood. V is TRBV5-1 and J is TRBJ2-7; the D is unclear. CDR3 DNA: TGCGCCAGCAGCTTGGTTGGTGTCTACGAGCAGTACTTC. Translation: CASSLVGVYEQYF.